The 26 T cell receptor beta chains below all came from one sample that was sequenced in a study of blood T cell repertoires in COVID-19. Profiling relied on immunoSEQ multiplex PCR, and the TCRdb table lists in-frame clones only, not all of them. In the table there are about 410,000 clones, roughly 88% of which are singletons. The specimen was peripheral blood. The receptor set was obtained from a woman in her 30s with active or convalescent COVID-19.

The chain carries TRBV6-1 and TRBJ2-1; 8 positions match TRBD1. Germline V CDR1 and CDR2: MNHNS, SASEGT. This CDR3 is 15 amino acids long. The ends lost 3 bases at V and 5 bases at J; junction bases unmatched: 6. The CDR3 reads CASSDIRGRNNEQFF. CDR3 DNA sequence: TGTGCCAGCAGTGATATCAGGGGGCGAAACAATGAGCAGTTCTTC.

V is TRBV28 and J is TRBJ1-1; D is ambiguous. The CDR3 extends over 13 amino acids. Trimming removed 3 bases from V and 0 bases from J, with 5 bases in between. CDR1 is MDHEN and CDR2 is SYDVKM in the germline V gene. The CDR3 DNA sequence: TGTGCCAGCAGTTTGAACATGAACACTGAAGCTTTCTTT. Protein: CASSLNMNTEAFF.

About this clone: At one end, the junction sequence differs from germline, possibly due to a read error. This chain joins TRBV3-1 (or the pseudogene TRBV3-2) and TRBJ2-6; D remains ambiguous. Germline V gives CDR1 LGHDT, CDR2 YNNKEL (reference sequence). The CDR3 spans 16 residues. CDR3: CASSQGPASGANVLTF. The DNA for the CDR3 is TGTGCCAGCAGTCAAGGGCCCGCCTCTGGGGCCAACGTCCTGACTTTC.

The V gene is TRBV10-1, the J gene TRBJ1-1; TRBD1 is a possible D gene (6 bases). Germline loops: CDR1 WNHNN, CDR2 SYGVQD (reference sequence). The CDR3 contains 16 residues. Trimming took 0 bases from V and 0 from J, leaving 11 bases between them. The CDR3 nucleotides read TGCGCCAGCAGTGAGTCGGCAGGGGTGGTGAACACTGAAGCTTTCTTT. This gives the protein CASSESAGVVNTEAFF.

Turning to this clone: An end of the junction differs from the germline gene, which may be a read error. CDR3 sequence: CASTLDTEAFF. For the CDR3, the DNA is TGCGCCAGCACCTTGGACACCGAAGCTTTCTTT. The gene calls are TRBV10-2 and TRBJ1-1; weak D call: TRBD1 (5 bases). This CDR3 region has 11 residues. Germline V CDR1 and CDR2: WSHSY, SAAADI.

The genes are TRBV10-3 and TRBJ2-6; D unclear. From germline, CDR1 is ENHRY and CDR2 SYGVKD. There are 15 residues in the CDR3. The V and J ends lost 3 bases and 1 base respectively, with 7 bases between them. As DNA, the CDR3 is TGTGCCATCAGTGATTTGTCGTCTGGGGCCAACGTCCTGACTTTC. It translates to CAISDLSSGANVLTF.

V and J are TRBV7-9 and TRBJ1-4; weak D call: TRBD1 (6 bases). CDR3 size: 13 residues. Germline loops: CDR1 SEHNR, CDR2 FQNEAQ (reference sequence). V lost 2 bases, J lost 8 bases, and 9 bases lay in between. The CDR3 coding sequence is TGTGCCAGCAGCTTACCAGGGGTGGAAAAACTGTTTTTT. Translation gives CASSLPGVEKLFF.

This sequence joins TRBV3-1 (or the pseudogene TRBV3-2) and TRBJ2-2; tentative D call: TRBD2 (6 bases). CDR1 is LGHDT and CDR2 is YNNKEL in the germline V gene (reference sequence). Trimming stripped 4 bases from V and 4 bases from J, with 16 bases between. The CDR3 covers 16 residues. The CDR3 coding sequence is TGTGCCAGCAGCCTGTTAGCGGCCCGCATCACCGGGGAGCTGTTTTTT. This translates into CASSLLAARITGELFF.

This clone came up once. The V gene is TRBV7-9, the J gene TRBJ2-7, with TRBD1 matching 8 bases. Germline trimming cut 5 bases from V and 4 bases from J; bases unmatched to any gene: 7. Germline V gene lookup returns CDR1 SEHNR and CDR2 FQNEAQ (reference sequence). The CDR3 spans 14 residues. In nucleotides, the CDR3 is TGTGCCAGCAGCCCCGACAGGGGCATATACGAGCAGTACTTC. Its protein is CASSPDRGIYEQYF.

In its sample, this clone was seen once. The chain combines TRBV4-2 with TRBJ1-6; D is uncertain. From germline, CDR1 is LGHNA and CDR2 YNFKEQ. Trimming left V 3 bases short and J 8 bases short, with 17 bases between. The CDR3 is made up of 16 amino acids. CDR3 bases: TGTGCCAGCAGCCAGGATAAGACTGCTCAACATTCACCCCTCCACTTT. As protein: CASSQDKTAQHSPLHF.

This clone was counted a single time. The chain is built from TRBV27 and TRBJ1-2; D is ambiguous. The CDR3 runs to 13 residues. CDR1 is MNHEY, CDR2 SMNVEV, per germline (reference sequence). V was shortened by 5 bases and J by 5 bases, with 12 bases between the two germline ends. Written as DNA, the CDR3 is TGTGCCAGCAGTCTTTCCGGGAATTATGGCTACACCTTC. It yields the protein CASSLSGNYGYTF.

The J gene is TRBJ2-2, the V gene TRBV19; TRBD2 is a possible D gene (5 bases). CDR1 is LNHDA, CDR2 SQIVND, per germline (reference sequence). Trimming took off 3 bases at V and 3 bases at J, with 11 bases between the two ends. This CDR3 region has 15 residues. CDR3 sequence reads: CASSILVGDTGELFF. The CDR3 DNA reads as TGTGCCAGTAGTATTCTTGTCGGGGACACCGGGGAGCTGTTTTTT. Using reference TRBV19 and TRBJ2-2 for the parts outside the CDR3, the full variable domain is DGGITQSPKYLFRKEGQNVTLSCEQNLNHDAMYWYRQDPGQGLRLIYYSQIVNDFQKGDIAEGYSVSREKKESFPLTVTSAQKNPTAFYLCASSILVGDTGELFFGEGSRLTVL.

This clone appeared a single time. The chain combines TRBV7-9 with TRBJ2-7; TRBD1 matches 8 bases. CDR3 length: 14 residues. Germline V gene lookup returns CDR1 SEHNR and CDR2 FQNEAQ (reference sequence). Trimming cost V 3 bases and J 7 bases; bases outside gene matches: 8. The DNA for the CDR3 is TGTGCCAGCAGCTTCATGCAGGGGGCAGGGGAGCAGTACTTC. Protein sequence: CASSFMQGAGEQYF. The full variable domain, in which reference TRBV7-9 and TRBJ2-7 provide the parts outside the CDR3, is DTGVSQNPRHKITKRGQNVTFRCDPISEHNRLYWYRQTLGQGPEFLTYFQNEAQLEKSRLLSDRFSAERPKGSFSTLEIQRTEQGDSAMYLCASSFMQGAGEQYFGPGTRLTVT.

This clone was detected ten times or more. This chain joins TRBV3-1 (or the pseudogene TRBV3-2) and TRBJ1-1, with a weak D call TRBD1 (5 bases). V lost 4 bases and J 1 base, leaving 16 bases between the germline ends. The length of the CDR3 is 16 residues. The germline CDR1 and CDR2 sequences are LGHDT and YNNKEL (reference sequence). As DNA, the CDR3 is TGTGCCAGCAGCCCCGGTCATTCTGGGGCGAACACTGAAGCTTTCTTT. This codes for CASSPGHSGANTEAFF.

This clone was seen only a few times. The chain employs TRBV5-1 and TRBJ1-2; no reliable D call. There are 13 residues in the CDR3. The germline CDR1 and CDR2 sequences are SGHRS and YFSETQ. V lost 0 bases and J 4 bases, leaving 7 bases between the germline ends. In DNA, the CDR3 is TGCGCCAGCAGCTTGGAATCTTTCTATGGCTACACCTTC. Residues: CASSLESFYGYTF.

This clone has a single count. The chain uses TRBV28 and TRBJ1-5; TRBD1 is a possible D gene (5 bases). The CDR3 length is 14 residues. Looked up from germline, CDR1 is MDHEN and CDR2 is SYDVKM. The V end was cut by 6 bases, the J end by 2 bases, with 11 bases between. CDR3 bases: TGTGCCAGCAGATGGACATCAGGCAATCAGCCCCAGCATTTT. It codes for CASRWTSGNQPQHF.

The V call is TRBV19, the J call TRBJ1-1, with D perhaps TRBD1 (6 bases). V shed 3 bases and J shed 1 base, with 12 bases lying between them. Germline CDR1 is LNHDA and CDR2 is SQIVND (reference sequence). The CDR3 loop spans 15 amino acids. CDR3 sequence reads: CASSIFAGANTEAFF. The CDR3 DNA reads as TGTGCCAGTAGTATTTTTGCAGGGGCGAACACTGAAGCTTTCTTT.

The gene calls are TRBV28 and TRBJ1-1, with a possible D match to TRBD1 (6 bases). Trimming removed 1 base at V and 4 bases at J, with 10 bases between. Looked up from germline, CDR1 is MDHEN and CDR2 is SYDVKM. The CDR3 contains 14 residues. The CDR3 sequence is CASSLLAGVTEAFF. The CDR3 nucleotides read TGTGCCAGCAGTTTATTAGCAGGGGTCACTGAAGCTTTCTTT.

This clone was counted once. This chain links TRBV27 with TRBJ2-1; 10 bases fit TRBD2. V was clipped by 3 bases and J by 7 bases; unmatched bases: 9. Germline V lookup: CDR1 MNHEY, CDR2 SMNVEV (reference sequence). The CDR3 has 16 residues. CDR3 residues: CASSFYQAGGYNEQFF. CDR3 coding DNA: TGTGCCAGCAGTTTCTACCAAGCGGGAGGGTATAATGAGCAGTTCTTC.

This sequence joins TRBV2 and TRBJ1-1, with 7 bases matching TRBD1. The V segment lost 3 bases and the J segment 1 base; nucleotides outside the gene matches: 5. Per germline, CDR1 SNHLY and CDR2 FYNNEI. This CDR3 is built from 15 residues. CDR3 DNA: TGTGCCAGCAGTGATCAGCGACAGGGGAACACTGAAGCTTTCTTT. It yields the protein CASSDQRQGNTEAFF.

This clone was recorded a few times. The chain couples TRBV2 to TRBJ1-5, with D unclear. The length of the CDR3 is 13 residues. The germline CDR1 and CDR2 sequences are SNHLY and FYNNEI. The ends were cut back, 4 bases at V and 5 bases at J, with 9 bases in the middle. The DNA of the CDR3 is TGTGCCAGCAGTGGTTGGGAGGATCAGCCCCAGCATTTT. Protein sequence: CASSGWEDQPQHF. Full variable domain (rest looked up from reference TRBV2 and TRBJ1-5): EPEVTQTPSHQVTQMGQEVILRCVPISNHLYFYWYRQILGQKVEFLVSFYNNEISEKSEIFDDQFSVERPDGSNFTLKIRSTKLEDSAMYFCASSGWEDQPQHFGDGTRLSIL.

The V gene is TRBV3-1 (or the pseudogene TRBV3-2), the J gene TRBJ2-1, with D possibly being TRBD2 (5 bases). V was shortened by 4 bases and J by 6 bases, with 13 bases between the two germline ends. The CDR3 runs 14 residues. Germline V gene sequence: CDR1 LGHDT, CDR2 YNNKEL (reference sequence). Here the CDR3 reads CASSRRRLFNEQFF. Here the CDR3 DNA reads TGTGCCAGCAGCCGGAGGCGCCTGTTCAATGAGCAGTTCTTC.

The CDR3 sequence: CASSQVPGIPPLYF. The CDR3 nucleotides read TGCGCCAGCAGCCAAGTCCCGGGGATCCCCCCCCTGTACTTC. The chain is built from TRBV4-1 and TRBJ2-5; D perhaps matches TRBD2 (5 bases). The CDR3 spans 14 residues. V lost 1 base to trimming and J lost 13 bases, with 19 bases between them. Germline V lookup: CDR1 MGHRA, CDR2 YSYEKL.

The J gene is TRBJ1-1, the V gene TRBV9; 8 bases agree with TRBD1. The CDR3 has 16 amino acids. The J segment lost 6 bases and the V segment lost 0 bases, leaving 10 bases of the junction unmatched. Germline CDR1 reads SGDLS; CDR2 reads YYNGEE. The CDR3 bases are TGTGCCAGCAGCGTAGGGACAGGGCTGGTGGGCCCTGAAGCTTTCTTT. It encodes CASSVGTGLVGPEAFF.

V and J are TRBV5-8 and TRBJ2-7; 14 bases match TRBD2. V shed 3 bases and J 3 bases; nucleotides not matched to a gene: 5. This CDR3 has 16 amino acids. Germline V gene sequence: CDR1 SGHTS, CDR2 YDEGEE. CDR3 nucleotides: TGTGCCAGCAGCTCCGGACTAGCGGGAGGAATCTACGAGCAGTACTTC. Translated: CASSSGLAGGIYEQYF.

V usage is TRBV2 and J usage is TRBJ1-2; maybe TRBD1 (6 bases). Germline V gives CDR1 SNHLY, CDR2 FYNNEI. There are 15 residues in the CDR3. V lost 2 bases, J lost 2 bases, and 12 bases lay in between. The CDR3 region is CASSERETGNYGYTF. In DNA form, the CDR3 reads TGTGCCAGCAGTGAACGCGAGACAGGAAACTATGGCTACACCTTC.